This T cell receptor (beta chain) was sequenced for a study of human T cells and chemical hapten exposure. Sample time point: patch test 3, about 24 weeks after DPC sensitization. Sample treatment: therapeutic diphenylcyclopropenone sensitization with weekly scalp DPC. Study outcomes and limitations: DPC sensitization did not alter TCRs above 1 in 1000 frequency.

Points on this clonotype: The antigen is unknown.

The length of the CDR3 is 15 residues. J gave up 5 bases and V 2 bases, and 1 base lay outside the gene matches. Library construction involved attaching unique molecular identifiers to individual cDNA molecules, which allowed quantitative, reproducible TCR counting. TCRdb analysed the RACE reads with MiXCR anew, one entry per CDR3 protein. The data show more than 95,000 distinct CDR3 sequences, less than 35% seen once. This rearrangement joins TRBV12-3 or TRBV12-4 to TRBJ2-2; 11 bases map to TRBD2. The sample here was whole blood, taken in connection with sensitization to the hapten diphenylcyclopropenone (DPC). The TCR originated in a man aged 40-55 years with alopecia areata. Some clones in this sample may be carry-over from other donors' samples. The DNA for the CDR3 is TGTGCCAGCAGTTTACTAGCGGGAGGAACCGGGGAGCTGTTTTTT. It translates to CASSLLAGGTGELFF.